This entry describes one T cell receptor (beta chain). The target antigen is unknown. CDR3 length: 14 amino acids. Germline V gives CDR1 ENHRY, CDR2 SYGVKD. Unmatched junction bases numbered 4, after V lost 8 bases and J lost 0 bases. All of the isolated RNA was reverse transcribed, so expressed TCRB transcripts were sequenced. Method: immunoSEQ multiplex PCR; TCRdb's copy keeps in-frame clones and lacks some. The sample lists 300,000 to 400,000 clones, 10% to 15% seen once, with roughly 0.015% in the top ten. The data were taken from a study of beta chain features in type 1 diabetes. Whole-study findings and limits: Shortening that was moderate but significant affected the TCRB CDR3s of Type 1 diabetes patients in all four CD4+ subsets.

V and J are TRBV10-3 and TRBJ2-5; 9 positions agree with TRBD2. The sequencing sample was made of naive CD4+ T cells from blood. The receptor's source is a young man in good health. CDR3 region: CAIGLAGNQETQYF. CDR3 bases: TGTGCCATCGGCCTAGCGGGGAACCAAGAGACCCAGTACTTC.